This T cell receptor (beta chain) derives from a study of blood T cell repertoires in COVID-19. On the study more broadly: Acute-phase and convalescent COVID-19 samples originated in the United States, Italy and Spain.

Libraries were prepared by immunoSEQ multiplex PCR; TCRdb keeps only in-frame clonotypes and omits some of them. The table records roughly 300,000 clones, over 75% of them present only once. The CDR3 covers 15 residues. The germline gives CDR1 KGHSH, CDR2 LQKENI. J was trimmed by 7 bases and V by 5 bases; bases with no gene match: 7. What was sequenced was peripheral blood. The J gene is TRBJ2-1, the V gene TRBV18; TRBD2 agrees at 11 bases. The origin of this receptor is a human donor in a cohort sampled during active COVID-19. As DNA, the CDR3 is TGTGCCAGCTCAGAGGGACTAGCGGCCGTAAATGAGCAGTTCTTC. This codes for CASSEGLAAVNEQFF.